This TCR beta chain was recorded in a study of blood T cell repertoires in COVID-19. Germline V gene lookup returns CDR1 ENHRY and CDR2 SYGVKD. The CDR3 has 16 amino acids. After removal of 6 bases from V and 2 bases from J, the junction contained 9 bases not matched to a gene. TCRdb keeps only in-frame clones here, not all; method: immunoSEQ multiplex PCR. The data contain around 60,000 clones, roughly 80% of them seen just once; the ten biggest clones take up 15% to 20%. The sequencing input was peripheral blood. The TCR sequence derives from a man aged 55 to 69 with COVID-19, enrolled during active disease. The rearrangement uses TRBV10-3 and TRBJ1-1; TRBD1 matches 10 bases. The CDR3 reads CAIRKTGGAQNTEAFF. CDR3 bases: TGTGCCATCAGGAAGACAGGGGGCGCGCAAAACACTGAAGCTTTCTTT.